The T cell receptor (beta chain) described here comes from a study of neoadjuvant anti-PD-1 for oral cavity cancer. The wider study: Nivolumab at 3 mg/kg was mostly given biweekly, three to four doses, pre-surgery. Study observations and caveats: Higher pretreatment Treg/Th17 ratios tracked higher pretreatment blood clonality. After neoadjuvant nivolumab, PBMC T cell clonality was significantly higher in non-responders than responders.

These newly diagnosed stage II-IVA oral cavity squamous cell carcinoma patients had no prior systemic or radiation treatment. TCRdb's copy holds only in-frame clones and misses some; the assay was immunoSEQ multiplex PCR. The top ten clones hold roughly 3.4% of a sample with tens of thousands of clones, approximately 82% of them seen once. The CDR3 extends over 13 amino acids. V was clipped by 0 bases and J by 7 bases; unmatched bases: 2. Germline V gene sequence: CDR1 GTSNPN, CDR2 SVGIG (reference sequence). Comment on this clone: The antigen is undetermined. In the same sample, other DNA sequences code for this CDR3.

The TCR originated in a person aged 35 to 85 with oral cavity squamous cell carcinoma. This chain connects TRBV30 to TRBJ1-5; TRBD1 matches at 8 bases. Here the sequenced sample was PBMCs, taken before nivolumab (anti-PD-1) treatment. The CDR3 bases are TGTGCCTGGAGTGTACAGGGGGGGCAGCCCCAGCATTTT. It yields the protein CAWSVQGGQPQHF.